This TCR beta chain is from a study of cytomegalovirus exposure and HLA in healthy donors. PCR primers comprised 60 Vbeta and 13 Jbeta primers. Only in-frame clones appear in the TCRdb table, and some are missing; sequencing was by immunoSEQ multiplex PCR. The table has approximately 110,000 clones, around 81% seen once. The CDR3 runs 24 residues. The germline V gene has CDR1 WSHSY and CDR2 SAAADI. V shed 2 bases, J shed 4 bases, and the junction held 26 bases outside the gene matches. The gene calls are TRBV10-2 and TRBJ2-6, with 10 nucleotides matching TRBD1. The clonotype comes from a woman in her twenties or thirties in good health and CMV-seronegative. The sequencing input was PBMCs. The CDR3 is CASSETYTVRDRGGLGSGANVLTF. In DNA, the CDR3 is TGCGCCAGCAGTGAGACGTACACCGTCAGGGACAGGGGCGGGCTGGGTTCAGGGGCCAACGTCCTGACTTTC.